This T cell receptor (beta chain) originates from a study of vaccination effects on CD4 cells after COVID-19. The repertoire was sequenced with immunoSEQ multiplex PCR; TCRdb's copy has only in-frame clones and lacks some. The sample records around 46,000 clones, roughly four fifths being singletons. The CDR3 totals 15 residues. Germline CDR1 SGHRS, CDR2 YFSETQ. V shed 2 bases, J shed 5 bases, and the junction held 10 bases outside the gene matches. Notes on this clone: Its antigen is undetermined.

Before sequencing, viral peptide pools were used by the ViraFEST assay to expand antigen-specific CD4+ T cells. Upon completion of roughly ten days in culture, CD4+ T cells were isolated. Infection with SARS-CoV-2 occurred in the person between March and December 2020, and PCR confirmed it. The receptor was isolated from a human donor who had a prior SARS-CoV-2 infection. J is TRBJ2-7 and V is TRBV5-1; TRBD1 matches at 7 bases. The sequencing here drew on CD4+ T cells from PBMCs cultured with a peptide pool, taken before COVID-19 vaccination. Here the CDR3 reads CASSLVVQGNNEQYF. In nucleotides, the CDR3 is TGCGCCAGCAGCTTAGTAGTACAGGGGAACAACGAGCAGTACTTC. Based on the CDR3 plus reference TRBV5-1 and TRBJ2-7, the full variable domain is KAGVTQTPRYLIKTRGQQVTLSCSPISGHRSVSWYQQTPGQGLQFLFEYFSETQRNKGNFPGRFSGRQFSNSRSEMNVSTLELGDSALYLCASSLVVQGNNEQYFGPGTRLTVT.